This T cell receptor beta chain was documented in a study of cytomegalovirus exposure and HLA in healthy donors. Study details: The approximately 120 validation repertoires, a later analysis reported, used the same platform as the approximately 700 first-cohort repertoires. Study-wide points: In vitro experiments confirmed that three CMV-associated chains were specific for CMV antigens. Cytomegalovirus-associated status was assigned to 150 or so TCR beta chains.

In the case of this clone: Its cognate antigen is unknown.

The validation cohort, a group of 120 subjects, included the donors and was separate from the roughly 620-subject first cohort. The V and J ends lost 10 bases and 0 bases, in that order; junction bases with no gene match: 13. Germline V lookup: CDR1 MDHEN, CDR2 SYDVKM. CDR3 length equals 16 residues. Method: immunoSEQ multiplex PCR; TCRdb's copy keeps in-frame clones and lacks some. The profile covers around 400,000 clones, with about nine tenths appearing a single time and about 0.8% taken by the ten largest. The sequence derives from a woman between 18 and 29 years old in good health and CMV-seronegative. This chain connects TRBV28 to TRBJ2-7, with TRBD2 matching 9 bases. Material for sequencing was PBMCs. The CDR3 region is CATQEGLAGSSYEQYF. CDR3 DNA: TGTGCCACCCAGGAGGGGCTAGCGGGGTCCTCCTACGAGCAGTACTTC.